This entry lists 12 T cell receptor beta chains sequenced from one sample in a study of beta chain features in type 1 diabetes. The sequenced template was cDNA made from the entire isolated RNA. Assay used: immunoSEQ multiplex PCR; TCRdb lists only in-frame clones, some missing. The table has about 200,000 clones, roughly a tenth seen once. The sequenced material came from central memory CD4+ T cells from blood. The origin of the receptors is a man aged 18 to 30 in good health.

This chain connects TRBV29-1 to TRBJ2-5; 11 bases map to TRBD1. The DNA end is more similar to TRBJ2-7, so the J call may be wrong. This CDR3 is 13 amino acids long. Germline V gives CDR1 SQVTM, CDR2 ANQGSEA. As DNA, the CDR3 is TGCAGCGTTGAACGGGACAGGGGGAACGAGCAGTACTTC. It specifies CSVERDRGNEQYF.

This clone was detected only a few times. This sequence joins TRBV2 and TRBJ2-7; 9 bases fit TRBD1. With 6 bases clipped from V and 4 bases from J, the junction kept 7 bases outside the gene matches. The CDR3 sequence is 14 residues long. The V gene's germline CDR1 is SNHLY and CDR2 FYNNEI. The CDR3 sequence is CASRATGGSYEQYF. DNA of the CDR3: TGTGCCAGCAGGGCGACAGGGGGATCTTACGAGCAGTACTTC.

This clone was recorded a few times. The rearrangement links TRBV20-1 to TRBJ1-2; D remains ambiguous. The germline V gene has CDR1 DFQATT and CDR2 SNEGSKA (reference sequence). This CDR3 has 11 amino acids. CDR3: CSADPLYGYTF. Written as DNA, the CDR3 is TGCAGCGCGGACCCTCTCTATGGCTACACCTTC.

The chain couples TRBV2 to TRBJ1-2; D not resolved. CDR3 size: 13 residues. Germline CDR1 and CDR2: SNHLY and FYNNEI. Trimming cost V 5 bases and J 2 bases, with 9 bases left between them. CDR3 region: CASSRDTNYGYTF. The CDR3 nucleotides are TGTGCCAGCAGTCGTGACACAAACTATGGCTACACCTTC.

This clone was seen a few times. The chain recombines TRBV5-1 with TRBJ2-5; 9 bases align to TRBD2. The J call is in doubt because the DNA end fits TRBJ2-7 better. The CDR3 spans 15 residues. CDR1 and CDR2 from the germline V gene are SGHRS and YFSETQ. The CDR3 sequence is CASSNSGRGSYEQYF. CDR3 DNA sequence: TGCGCCAGCAGTAATAGCGGGAGAGGGTCCTACGAGCAGTACTTC.

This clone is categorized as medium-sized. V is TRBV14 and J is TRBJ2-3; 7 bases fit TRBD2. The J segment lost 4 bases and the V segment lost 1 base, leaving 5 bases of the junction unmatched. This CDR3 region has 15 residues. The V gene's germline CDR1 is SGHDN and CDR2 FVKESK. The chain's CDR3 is CASSQGGSRADTQYF. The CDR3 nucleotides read TGTGCCAGCAGCCAAGGCGGGAGTAGAGCAGATACGCAGTATTTT. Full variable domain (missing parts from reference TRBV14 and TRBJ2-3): EAGVTQFPSHSVIEKGQTVTLRCDPISGHDNLYWYRRVMGKEIKFLLHFVKESKQDESGMPNNRFLAERTGGTYSTLKVQPAELEDSGVYFCASSQGGSRADTQYFGPGTRLTVL.

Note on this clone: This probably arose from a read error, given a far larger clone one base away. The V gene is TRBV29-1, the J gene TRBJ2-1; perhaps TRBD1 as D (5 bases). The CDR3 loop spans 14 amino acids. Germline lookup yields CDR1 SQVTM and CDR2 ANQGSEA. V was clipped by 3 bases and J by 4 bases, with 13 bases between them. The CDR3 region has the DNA TGCAGCGTTGATTGGGGCCAACCATACAATGAGCAGTTCTTC. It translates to CSVDWGQPYNEQFF.

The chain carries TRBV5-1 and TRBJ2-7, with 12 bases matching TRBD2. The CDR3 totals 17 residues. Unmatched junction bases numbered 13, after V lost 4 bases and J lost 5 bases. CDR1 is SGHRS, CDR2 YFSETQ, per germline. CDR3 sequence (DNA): TGCGCCAGCAGCGCAACTGGGACTAGCGGGCTTTTGGACGAGCAGTACTTC. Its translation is CASSATGTSGLLDEQYF. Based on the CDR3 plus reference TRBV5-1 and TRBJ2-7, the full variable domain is KAGVTQTPRYLIKTRGQQVTLSCSPISGHRSVSWYQQTPGQGLQFLFEYFSETQRNKGNFPGRFSGRQFSNSRSEMNVSTLELGDSALYLCASSATGTSGLLDEQYFGPGTRLTVT.

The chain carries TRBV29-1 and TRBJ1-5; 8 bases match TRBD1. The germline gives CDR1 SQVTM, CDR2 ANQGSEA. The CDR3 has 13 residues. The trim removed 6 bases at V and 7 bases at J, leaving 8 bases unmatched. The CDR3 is CSVSKTGDQPQHF. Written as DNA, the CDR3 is TGCAGCGTCTCAAAGACAGGGGACCAGCCCCAGCATTTT. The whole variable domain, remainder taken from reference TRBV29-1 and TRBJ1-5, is SAVISQKPSRDICQRGTSLTIQCQVDSQVTMMFWYRQQPGQSLTLIATANQGSEATYESGFVIDKFPISRPNLTFSTLTVSNMSPEDSSIYLCSVSKTGDQPQHFGDGTRLSIL.

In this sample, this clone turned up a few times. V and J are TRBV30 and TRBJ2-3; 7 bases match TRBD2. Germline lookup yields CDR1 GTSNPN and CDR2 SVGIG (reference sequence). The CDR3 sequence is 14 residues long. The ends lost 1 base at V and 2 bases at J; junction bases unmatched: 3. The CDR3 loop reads CAWSATSATDTQYF. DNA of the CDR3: TGTGCCTGGAGTGCTACTAGCGCCACAGATACGCAGTATTTT.

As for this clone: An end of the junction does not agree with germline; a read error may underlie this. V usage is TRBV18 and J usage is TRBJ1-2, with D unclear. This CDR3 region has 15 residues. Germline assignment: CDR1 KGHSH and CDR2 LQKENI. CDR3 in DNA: TGTGCCAGCTCACCACCGGGCAGCATCTTCTATGGCTACCCCTTC. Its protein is CASSPPGSIFYGYPF. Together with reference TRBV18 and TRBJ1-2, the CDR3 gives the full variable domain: NAGVMQNPRHLVRRRGQEARLRCSPMKGHSHVYWYRQLPEEGLKFMVYLQKENIIDESGMPKERFSAEFPKEGPSILRIQQVVRGDSAAYFCASSPPGSIFYGYPFGSGTRLTVV.

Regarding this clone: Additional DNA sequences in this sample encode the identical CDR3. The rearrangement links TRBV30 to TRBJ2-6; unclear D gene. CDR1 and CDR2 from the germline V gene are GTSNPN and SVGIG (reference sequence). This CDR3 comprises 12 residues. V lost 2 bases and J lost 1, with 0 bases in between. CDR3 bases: TGTGCCTGGAGTTCTGGGGCCAACGTCCTGACTTTC. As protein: CAWSSGANVLTF.